What follows are 18 T cell receptor beta chains derived from one specimen sequenced in a study of T cells in Graves' hyperthyroidism and ophthalmopathy. There were TCR beta CDR3 regions amplified from RNA transcripts. HTBI primers were the set used in a first-round RT-PCR of the TCR CDR3. Each CDR3 protein is one row after TCRdb ran MiXCR on the multiplex PCR reads. The table includes 500,000 to 750,000 distinct CDR3 sequences, 14% detected once. Input material: blood. The receptors shown here come from a woman younger than 30 with Graves' ophthalmopathy.

In its sample, this clonotype was seen many times. This rearrangement joins TRBV15 to TRBJ1-3; 11 bases line up with TRBD1. Trimming cost V 3 bases and J 2 bases; bases outside gene matches: 3. The CDR3 loop spans 16 amino acids. Germline CDR1 is LNHNV and CDR2 is YYDKDF (reference sequence). In DNA form, the CDR3 reads TGTGCCACCAGCAGTGGACAGGGGGCGGCTGGAAACACCATATATTTT. Translating gives CATSSGQGAAGNTIYF. The complete variable domain, with remaining parts taken from reference TRBV15 and TRBJ1-3, reads DAMVIQNPRYQVTQFGKPVTLSCSQTLNHNVMYWYQQKSSQAPKLLFHYYDKDFNNEADTPDNFQSRRPNTSFCFLDIRSPGLGDTAMYLCATSSGQGAAGNTIYFGEGSWLTVV.

This clonotype occurred many times. CDR3 in DNA: TGTGCCAGCGGTTCTTTGGGGCTTGGGCAGTATTTT. It encodes CASGSLGLGQYF. This rearrangement joins TRBV6-2 or TRBV6-3 to TRBJ2-3, with D possibly matching TRBD1 (5 bases). The CDR3 totals 12 residues. The V end lost 8 bases, the J end lost 11 bases, and 17 bases lay between the germline ends. Germline CDR1 MNHEY, CDR2 SVGEGT.

This clonotype occurred a few times. The chain has TRBV20-1 and TRBJ2-1; D unresolved. Trimming pared 4 bases from V and 7 bases from J, leaving 11 bases between. CDR1 DFQATT and CDR2 SNEGSKA come from the germline V gene (reference sequence). This CDR3 is built from 12 residues. The CDR3 region has the DNA TGCAGTGCTACGCCCCTCCGGAATGAGCAGTTCTTC. This codes for CSATPLRNEQFF.

This clonotype was observed a few times. V and J are TRBV19 and TRBJ2-5; the match to TRBD2 covers 8 bases. The CDR3 runs 16 residues. J gave up 2 bases and V 3 bases, and 8 bases lay outside the gene matches. CDR1 is LNHDA, CDR2 SQIVND, per germline (reference sequence). CDR3 in DNA: TGTGCCAGTAGTATGATTTCGGCGGGGGGTCAAGAGACCCAGTACTTC. This sequence encodes CASSMISAGGQETQYF.

Only one count was recorded for this clonotype. A much more abundant neighbour one base away suggests this may be a read error. The rearrangement links TRBV20-1 to TRBJ2-7; 8 nucleotides line up with TRBD2. Trimming took 6 bases from V and 7 from J; bases not matched to a gene: 23. This CDR3 comprises 17 residues. CDR1 and CDR2 (germline): DFQATT, SNEGSKA (reference sequence). CDR3 loop: CSAHLSRRLAGYNEQYF. CDR3 bases: TGCAGTGCCCACCTCTCTAGGCGTCTAGCGGGCTACAATGAGCAGTACTTC.

This clonotype was detected a few times. The chain couples TRBV5-5 to TRBJ1-5; D is ambiguous. Germline V lookup: CDR1 SGHKS, CDR2 YYEKEE (reference sequence). The V and J ends lost 1 base and 6 bases respectively, with 14 bases between them. This CDR3 region has 15 residues. This CDR3 reads CASSLWGVEAQPQHF. CDR3 bases: TGTGCCAGCAGCTTGTGGGGAGTGGAGGCTCAGCCCCAGCATTTT.

About this clonotype itself: At one of its ends the junction is not consistent with the germline gene, which may arise from a read error. The chain combines TRBV2 with TRBJ2-3; no firm D call. The CDR3 spans 12 residues. Germline V CDR1 and CDR2: SNHLY, FYNNEI. The CDR3 coding sequence is TGTGTCAGCAGCCGCGGATCAGATACGCAGTATTTT. This sequence encodes CVSSRGSDTQYF.

This clonotype was seen only a few times. Its ends do not fully match the called genes, so a read error is possible. V and J are TRBV20-1 and TRBJ1-2; D gene uncertain. The CDR3 sequence is 13 residues long. CDR1 is DFQATT and CDR2 is SNEGSKA in the germline V gene (reference sequence). For the CDR3, the DNA is TGCAGTACTAGAGTGTGGCGCGGGGATGGCTACACCTTC. It codes for CSTRVWRGDGYTF.

This clonotype was observed a few times. CDR3 nucleotide sequence: TGTGCCAGCTCACCAAGCCAGTCGAACACTGAAGCTTTCTTT. Encoded protein: CASSPSQSNTEAFF. This chain uses TRBV18 with TRBJ1-1, with D unclear. Looked up from germline, CDR1 is KGHSH and CDR2 is LQKENI. Deletions cut 2 bases from V and 1 base from J, with 8 bases between. This CDR3 has 14 amino acids.

The chain recombines TRBV7-8 with TRBJ2-2, with 7 bases lining up with TRBD2. Germline-derived CDR1 and CDR2 are SGHVS and FQNEAQ. With 2 bases clipped from V and 7 bases from J, the junction kept 10 bases outside the gene matches. This CDR3 is built from 16 residues. The CDR3 sequence is CASSLTGRGNGGELFF. Written as DNA, the CDR3 is TGTGCCAGCAGCTTAACCGGGCGGGGGAATGGCGGGGAGCTGTTTTTT.

This clonotype occurred a few times. The rearrangement uses TRBV7-3 and TRBJ2-5, with a tentative D call TRBD2 (5 bases). Germline CDR1 is SGHTA and CDR2 is FQGTGA. The CDR3 covers 15 residues. Trimming pared 2 bases from V and 1 base from J, leaving 11 bases between. CDR3 DNA: TGTGCCAGCAGCTTAGGACTTCGATCCCAAGAGACCCAGTACTTC. Protein sequence: CASSLGLRSQETQYF. The whole variable domain, filled in from reference TRBV7-3 and TRBJ2-5, reads GAGVSQTPSNKVTEKGKYVELRCDPISGHTALYWYRQSLGQGPEFLIYFQGTGAADDSGLPNDRFFAVRPEGSVSTLKIQRTERGDSAVYLCASSLGLRSQETQYFGPGTRLLVL.

This clonotype was counted many times. The chain has TRBV15 and TRBJ2-5; D perhaps matches TRBD2 (6 bases). The CDR3 consists of 14 residues. From germline, CDR1 is LNHNV and CDR2 YYDKDF (reference sequence). V was trimmed by 1 base and J by 5 bases, leaving 11 bases between them. In nucleotides, the CDR3 is TGTGCCACCAGCAGAGCGGGAGAAGGGGAGACCCAGTACTTC. This codes for CATSRAGEGETQYF.

A word on this clonotype: A much larger clone lies a single base off, so this may be a read error. The V and J genes are TRBV4-2 and TRBJ1-5, with TRBD1 identical over 7 bases. Germline CDR1 reads LGHNA; CDR2 reads YNFKEQ. This CDR3 is 16 amino acids long. The CDR3 loop is CASRQDPGGNGQPQHF. The DNA for the CDR3 is TGTGCCAGCAGACAAGATCCAGGGGGTAACGGTCAGCCCCAGCATTTT.

The chain is built from TRBV19 and TRBJ2-5; TRBD1 matches 9 bases. The germline V gene has CDR1 LNHDA and CDR2 SQIVND (reference sequence). With 3 bases clipped from V and 3 bases from J, the junction kept 14 bases outside the gene matches. The CDR3 sequence is 18 residues long. CDR3 coding DNA: TGTGCCAGTAGTATCACTGCCCGGGACAGGGAGGGGAAAGAGACCCAGTACTTC. Translation gives CASSITARDREGKETQYF.

This clonotype was seen many times. The chain carries TRBV12-3 or TRBV12-4 and TRBJ2-1; D perhaps matches TRBD2 (5 bases). The CDR3 loop spans 13 amino acids. V dropped 2 bases and J dropped 7 bases, with 9 bases sitting between them. CDR3 nucleotide sequence: TGTGCCAGCAGTTTACTAGCCCAGAATGAGCAGTTCTTC. Protein sequence: CASSLLAQNEQFF.

In its sample, this clonotype was seen many times. The chain uses TRBV4-3 and TRBJ2-7; D remains ambiguous. The V end was cut by 0 bases, the J end by 7 bases, with 10 bases between. The CDR3 is made up of 13 amino acids. Germline loops: CDR1 LGHNA, CDR2 YSLEER. CDR3 loop: CASSQEGFGEQYF. The CDR3 nucleotides are TGCGCCAGCAGCCAAGAGGGGTTCGGTGAGCAGTACTTC.

This clonotype has only a few counts. The J gene is TRBJ1-5, the V gene TRBV18; perhaps TRBD1 as D (5 bases). The CDR3 contains 18 residues. V was clipped by 2 bases and J by 0 bases, with 17 bases between them. Germline assignment: CDR1 KGHSH and CDR2 LQKENI. The DNA for the CDR3 is TGTGCCAGCTCACCATCGTCTATGGGACTGGATAGCAATCAGCCCCAGCATTTT. Amino acid sequence: CASSPSSMGLDSNQPQHF.

Concerning this clonotype: Since a much larger clone is just one base distant, this may be a read error. CDR3 DNA sequence: TGTGCCAGCAGTTTAGGTACAAGGAGGGTTGGCTACACCTTC. It translates to CASSLGTRRVGYTF. The V and J genes are TRBV28 and TRBJ1-2; D uncertain. This CDR3 is 14 amino acids long. Germline-derived CDR1 and CDR2 are MDHEN and SYDVKM. Trimming stripped 2 bases from V and 7 bases from J, with 14 bases between.